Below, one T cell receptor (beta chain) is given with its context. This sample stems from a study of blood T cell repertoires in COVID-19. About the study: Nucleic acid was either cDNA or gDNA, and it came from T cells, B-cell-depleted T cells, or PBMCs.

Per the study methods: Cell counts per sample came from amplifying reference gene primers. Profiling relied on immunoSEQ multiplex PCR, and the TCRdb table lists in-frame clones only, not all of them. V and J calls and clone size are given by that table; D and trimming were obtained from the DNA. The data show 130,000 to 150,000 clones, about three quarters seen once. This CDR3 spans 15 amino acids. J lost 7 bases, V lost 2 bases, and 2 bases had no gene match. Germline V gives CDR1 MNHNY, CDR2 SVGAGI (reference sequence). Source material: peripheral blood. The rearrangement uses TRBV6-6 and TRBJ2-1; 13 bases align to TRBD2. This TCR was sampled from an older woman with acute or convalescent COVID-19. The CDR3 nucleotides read TGTGCCAGCAGTTACAGGGGACTAGCGGGAAATGAGCAGTTCTTC. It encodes CASSYRGLAGNEQFF.